These 30 T cell receptor beta chains originate from one sample sequenced in a study of identical twins. TCRdb ran MiXCR on the 5' RACE reads and lists one entry per CDR3 protein. Seen here are under 450,000 distinct CDR3 sequences, approximately 17% observed once, and the top ten hold approximately 12%. The sample taken for sequencing was naive T cells sorted from blood. All receptors come from a man between 45 and 60 years old in good health.

This clonotype was observed at least ten times. At one boundary the junction diverges from the germline segment, which might be a read error. The chain couples TRBV20-1 to TRBJ2-1; 15 bases match TRBD2. Looked up from germline, CDR1 is DFQATT and CDR2 is SNEGSKA (reference sequence). The CDR3 length is 13 residues. The CDR3 DNA follows: TGCAGTGCTCTAGGACTAGCGGGAGGGCCAGAAATCTTC. Its translation: CSALGLAGGPEIF.

The rearrangement links TRBV29-1 to TRBJ2-7; D is possibly TRBD1 (6 bases). CDR1 SQVTM and CDR2 ANQGSEA come from the germline V gene. The CDR3 covers 13 residues. V gave up 5 bases and J gave up 1 base, with 12 bases separating them. CDR3 sequence reads: CSVIGDKSYEQYF. In nucleotides, the CDR3 is TGCAGCGTTATTGGGGACAAGTCCTACGAGCAGTACTTC.

This clonotype was seen a few times. CDR3 protein: CSASVAERLAGGLHEQYF. In DNA, the CDR3 is TGCAGTGCTAGTGTGGCGGAGAGGCTAGCGGGAGGACTCCACGAGCAGTACTTC. The V and J genes are TRBV20-1 and TRBJ2-7; TRBD2 matches at 11 bases. The CDR3 contains 18 residues. Germline loops: CDR1 DFQATT, CDR2 SNEGSKA (reference sequence). V lost 3 bases to trimming and J lost 5 bases; unmatched junction nucleotides: 18.

The V gene is TRBV5-1, the J gene TRBJ2-6; D possibly corresponds to TRBD1 (6 bases). The V and J ends lost 4 bases and 4 bases respectively, with 15 bases between them. The germline gives CDR1 SGHRS, CDR2 YFSETQ. The CDR3 consists of 16 residues. The CDR3 DNA sequence: TGCGCCAGCAGCCCTCTGTCAGGGGCAGGGGCCAACGTCCTGACTTTC. This sequence encodes CASSPLSGAGANVLTF.

This clonotype was observed a handful of times. The genes are TRBV18 and TRBJ2-7; 7 nucleotides align to TRBD1. The CDR3 is made up of 16 amino acids. Germline lookup yields CDR1 KGHSH and CDR2 LQKENI. With 2 bases clipped from V and 2 bases from J, the junction kept 9 bases outside the gene matches. The CDR3 spells CASSPTGQRGTYEQYF. The CDR3 DNA follows: TGTGCCAGCTCACCAACGGGACAGAGGGGAACCTACGAGCAGTACTTC.

The chain has TRBV12-3 or TRBV12-4 and TRBJ2-6, with 8 bases matching TRBD2. Trimming removed 4 bases from V and 0 bases from J; junction bases left unmatched: 5. CDR3 length equals 17 residues. CDR3 DNA: TGTGCCAGCAGTTATCTACTAGCGGCCTCTGGGGCCAACGTCCTGACTTTC. This gives the protein CASSYLLAASGANVLTF.

There are a few counts of this clonotype. The chain links TRBV5-5 to TRBJ1-4; tentatively, D is TRBD1 (5 bases). Looked up from germline, CDR1 is SGHKS and CDR2 is YYEKEE (reference sequence). This CDR3 is built from 15 residues. V lost 1 base to trimming and J lost 8 bases, with 15 bases between them. The CDR3 protein is CASSLIAGSQEKLFF. The CDR3 DNA is TGTGCCAGCAGCTTGATTGCAGGGTCTCAGGAAAAACTGTTTTTT.

This chain uses TRBV24-1 with TRBJ2-2; no reliable D call. Germline V CDR1 and CDR2: KGHDR, SFDVKD. The V end was cut by 3 bases, the J end by 6 bases, with 13 bases between. The CDR3 consists of 15 residues. The CDR3 DNA follows: TGTGCCACCAGTGATCCTTCGGAGTTCGCCGGGGAGCTGTTTTTT. Amino acids: CATSDPSEFAGELFF.

The table lists this clonotype with a count of one. The chain combines TRBV3-1 with TRBJ2-2; 7 nucleotides match TRBD2. The germline CDR1 and CDR2 sequences are LGHDT and YNNKEL (reference sequence). The CDR3 consists of 15 residues. The ends lost 1 base at V and 7 bases at J; junction bases unmatched: 6. Here the CDR3 DNA reads TGTGCCAGCAGCCAAGGACTAGCCGGTGGCGGGGAGCTGTTTTTT. As protein: CASSQGLAGGGELFF.

This clonotype was detected many times. The chain combines TRBV12-3 or TRBV12-4 with TRBJ1-2, with D perhaps matching TRBD1 (5 bases). The V gene lost 6 bases and the J gene lost 10 bases, with 30 bases spanning the gap. This CDR3 region has 17 residues. CDR3 region: CASRIERGGSYGLDYTF. The CDR3 DNA reads TGTGCCAGCAGGATAGAACGGGGGGGGAGCTATGGACTAGACTACACCTTC.

The rearrangement uses TRBV4-3 and TRBJ1-1, with D maybe TRBD1 (5 bases). CDR1 and CDR2 (germline): LGHNA, YSLEER. The CDR3 consists of 14 residues. V lost 0 bases to trimming and J lost 4 bases, with 9 bases between them. CDR3 sequence (DNA): TGCGCCAGCAGCCAAGATCCAGGGAGCACTGAAGCTTTCTTT. Encoded protein: CASSQDPGSTEAFF.

The chain recombines TRBV28 with TRBJ1-2; the match to TRBD1 covers 10 bases. With 6 bases clipped from V and 10 bases from J, the junction kept 5 bases outside the gene matches. This CDR3 has 12 residues. Germline V gene lookup returns CDR1 MDHEN and CDR2 SYDVKM. CDR3: CASRRQGADYTF. The CDR3, as DNA: TGTGCCAGCAGGAGACAGGGGGCGGACTACACCTTC.

The genes are TRBV5-2 and TRBJ2-1. TRBV5-2 is termed a pseudogene. The CDR3 has 12 amino acids. CDR3 DNA: TGTGCCAGTAAAGGGTTAAACAATGAGCAGTTCTTC. Residues: CASKGLNNEQFF.

This clonotype has at least ten counts. This chain joins TRBV29-1 and TRBJ2-7; 9 nucleotides match TRBD2. Germline V gene data show CDR1 as SQVTM and CDR2 as ANQGSEA. The junction had 10 bases not matched to a gene; V was cut back by 1 base and J by 3 bases. This CDR3 has 16 residues. The CDR3 nucleotides are TGCAGCGTTGAAGCCGCTCCCAGCGGGGGGCGCTACGAGCAGTACTTC. Its translation: CSVEAAPSGGRYEQYF.

The sample holds a few counts of this clonotype. The chain combines TRBV6-5 with TRBJ2-7; possible D gene TRBD2, 6 bases. There are 10 residues in the CDR3. From germline, CDR1 is MNHEY and CDR2 SVGAGI. CDR3 coding DNA: TGTAGCACGGGAGTTGACGAGCAGTACTTC. Its protein is CSTGVDEQYF.

This clonotype came up a few times. The chain recombines TRBV20-1 with TRBJ2-6; the D call may be TRBD1 or TRBD2 (6 bases each). Trimming shortened V by 3 bases and J by 4 bases, and 10 bases separated the two germline ends. CDR1 DFQATT and CDR2 SNEGSKA come from the germline V gene (reference sequence). The CDR3 is 14 amino acids. The chain's CDR3 is CSASGGLGANVLTF. CDR3 bases: TGCAGTGCTAGTGGGGGGCTCGGGGCCAACGTCCTGACTTTC.

V is TRBV20-1 and J is TRBJ1-5; 7 bases are shared with TRBD1. The CDR3 runs 18 residues. The junction had 11 bases not matched to a gene; V was cut back by 0 bases and J by 0 bases. CDR1 DFQATT and CDR2 SNEGSKA come from the germline V gene (reference sequence). The CDR3 protein is CSARDPRDSRYSNQPQHF. CDR3 nucleotides: TGCAGTGCTAGAGATCCTAGGGACAGCCGATATAGCAATCAGCCCCAGCATTTT.

The J gene is TRBJ1-5, the V gene TRBV6-2 or TRBV6-3; D is uncertain. Germline loops: CDR1 MNHEY, CDR2 SVGEGT. CDR3 length equals 13 residues. V was trimmed by 2 bases and J by 2 bases, leaving 4 bases between them. The CDR3 DNA is TGTGCCAGCAGTTACATTGGCAATCAGCCCCAGCATTTT. Residues: CASSYIGNQPQHF.

The chain employs TRBV29-1 and TRBJ2-5; TRBD2 agrees at 10 bases. With 3 bases clipped from V and 4 bases from J, the junction kept 8 bases outside the gene matches. Germline V gene sequence: CDR1 SQVTM, CDR2 ANQGSEA. The CDR3 length is 15 residues. The CDR3 region is CSVDSSGRAVETQYF. The DNA for the CDR3 is TGCAGCGTTGATTCCAGCGGGAGGGCCGTAGAGACCCAGTACTTC. The full variable domain, rest sourced from reference TRBV29-1 and TRBJ2-5, is SAVISQKPSRDICQRGTSLTIQCQVDSQVTMMFWYRQQPGQSLTLIATANQGSEATYESGFVIDKFPISRPNLTFSTLTVSNMSPEDSSIYLCSVDSSGRAVETQYFGPGTRLLVL.

The chain is built from TRBV12-3 or TRBV12-4 and TRBJ2-4, with 7 bases lining up with TRBD2. CDR3 length equals 15 residues. V shed 6 bases and J 3 bases; nucleotides not matched to a gene: 8. The CDR3, as DNA: TGTGCCAGCAGCTCCAGGGAGGGCGGCAAAAACATTCAGTACTTC. This codes for CASSSREGGKNIQYF.

The genes are TRBV18 and TRBJ2-5; D not resolved. The CDR3 runs 12 residues. Germline CDR1 is KGHSH and CDR2 is LQKENI. With 0 bases removed from V and 5 bases from J, the gap between germline ends came to 4 bases. CDR3 residues: CASSPPHETQYF. CDR3 nucleotides: TGTGCCAGCTCACCACCCCACGAGACCCAGTACTTC.

This chain connects TRBV7-2 to TRBJ2-1; D is ambiguous. This CDR3 has 16 amino acids. Germline V CDR1 and CDR2: SGHTA, FQGNSA. V was shortened by 1 base and J by 3 bases, with 13 bases between the two germline ends. CDR3 in amino acids: CASSLGDVIVYNEQFF. As DNA, the CDR3 is TGTGCCAGCAGCTTAGGAGATGTAATAGTCTACAATGAGCAGTTCTTC.

This clonotype occurred many times. V and J are TRBV27 and TRBJ2-1; 10 bases are shared with TRBD2. The J segment lost 7 bases and the V segment lost 5 bases, leaving 8 bases of the junction unmatched. The CDR3 is made up of 15 amino acids. The germline V gene has CDR1 MNHEY and CDR2 SMNVEV (reference sequence). DNA of the CDR3: TGTGCCAGCAGTATTACGGGACTAGCGACGAATGAGCAGTTCTTC. This codes for CASSITGLATNEQFF.

The table lists this clonotype with many counts. The chain recombines TRBV20-1 with TRBJ2-7; D uncertain. Germline V gene sequence: CDR1 DFQATT, CDR2 SNEGSKA (reference sequence). The CDR3 is 12 residues long. The CDR3 here is CSPIVAGSEQYF. CDR3 sequence (DNA): TGCAGCCCAATAGTGGCAGGAAGCGAGCAGTACTTC.

This clonotype was observed a few times. This chain joins TRBV20-1 and TRBJ1-1; perhaps TRBD1 as D (5 bases). The CDR3 loop spans 14 amino acids. The germline V and J ends were trimmed by 3 bases and 0 bases, with 11 bases remaining between them. Germline CDR1 is DFQATT and CDR2 is SNEGSKA (reference sequence). The CDR3 is CSARPGAVNTEAFF. The CDR3 region has the DNA TGCAGTGCTAGGCCCGGGGCGGTGAACACTGAAGCTTTCTTT.

The rearrangement links TRBV28 to TRBJ2-5; D is possibly TRBD1 or TRBD2 (6 bases each). Trimming took off 6 bases at V and 5 bases at J, with 28 bases between the two ends. Per the germline V gene, CDR1 is MDHEN and CDR2 is SYDVKM. This CDR3 has 18 amino acids. The chain's CDR3 is CASRNARGRKTGWETQYF. As DNA, the CDR3 is TGTGCCAGCAGAAACGCCCGGGGGCGGAAGACGGGATGGGAGACCCAGTACTTC.

This clonotype came up many times. The CDR3 spells CASSPRWVGEKLFF. Here the CDR3 DNA reads TGTGCCAGCAGTCCGCGGTGGGTTGGCGAAAAACTGTTTTTT. V and J are TRBV27 and TRBJ1-4; no clear D gene. Germline loops: CDR1 MNHEY, CDR2 SMNVEV (reference sequence). The CDR3 consists of 14 residues. V was trimmed by 5 bases and J by 8 bases, leaving 15 bases between them. The complete variable domain, with remaining parts taken from reference TRBV27 and TRBJ1-4, reads EAQVTQNPRYLITVTGKKLTVTCSQNMNHEYMSWYRQDPGLGLRQIYYSMNVEVTDKGDVPEGYKVSRKEKRNFPLILESPSPNQTSLYFCASSPRWVGEKLFFGSGTQLSVL.

This clonotype has just a few counts. The chain has TRBV28 and TRBJ1-5, with 9 bases identical to TRBD1. Germline lookup yields CDR1 MDHEN and CDR2 SYDVKM. V dropped 5 bases and J dropped 6; count of bases not matched to a gene: 8. The CDR3 covers 15 residues. CDR3 region: CASSKNRGLSQPQHF. CDR3 sequence (DNA): TGTGCCAGCAGTAAAAACAGGGGGCTCAGTCAGCCCCAGCATTTT.

This clonotype was picked up a small number of times. The chain employs TRBV6-5 and TRBJ2-1; possible D gene TRBD2, 5 bases. The CDR3 has 12 amino acids. Trimming left V 0 bases short and J 9 bases short, with 6 bases between. The germline V gene has CDR1 MNHEY and CDR2 SVGAGI. The CDR3: CASSYSEGEQFF. CDR3 sequence (DNA): TGTGCCAGCAGTTACTCCGAGGGTGAGCAGTTCTTC.

This clonotype came up many times. V and J are TRBV3-1 and TRBJ2-7; no firm D call. V lost 0 bases, J lost 0 bases, and 9 bases lay in between. Per germline, CDR1 LGHDT and CDR2 YNNKEL (reference sequence). The CDR3 sequence is 15 residues long. CDR3: CASSQDFVSSYEQYF. The CDR3 nucleotides read TGTGCCAGCAGCCAAGATTTCGTAAGCTCCTACGAGCAGTACTTC.